The rows below give T cell receptor beta chains drawn from one sample of a study of OX40 agonist ivuxolimab in advanced cancers. The repertoire was sequenced with immunoSEQ multiplex PCR; TCRdb's copy has only in-frame clones and lacks some. The table lists around 70,000 clones, over 80% of them singletons. The material was CD4+ or CD8+ T cells sorted from blood, obtained in a trial of the OX40 agonist ivuxolimab. The receptors here all came from an adult with an advanced solid tumor such as melanoma, head and neck, liver or kidney cancer. The CDR3 runs from the conserved cysteine through the conserved F or W. The order of the fields is CDR3 protein, CDR3 DNA, J gene, V gene, clone size, D gene. D genes are given only for firm matches. Size is omitted from some rows. Given values are once, few, many or a class for expanded clones.

cdr3_aa: CASSLNDPGTGELFF
cdr3_nt: TGTGCCAGCAGCTTAAATGACCCAGGGACCGGGGAGCTGTTTTTT
j_call: TRBJ2-2
v_call: TRBV7-2
clone_size: -
d_call: -

cdr3_aa: CASSEQTGLNTEAFF
cdr3_nt: TGTGCCAGCAGTGAACAAACAGGGCTGAACACTGAAGCTTTCTTT
j_call: TRBJ1-1
v_call: TRBV2
clone_size: -
d_call: -

cdr3_aa: CASSAWDRGDYGYTF
cdr3_nt: TGTGCCAGTAGTGCTTGGGACAGGGGCGACTATGGCTACACCTTC
j_call: TRBJ1-2
v_call: TRBV19
clone_size: -
d_call: TRBD1

cdr3_aa: CASSVWEFLFF
cdr3_nt: TGTGCCAGTAGTGTCTGGGAGTTTCTATTCTTC
j_call: TRBJ2-1
v_call: TRBV19
clone_size: -
d_call: -

cdr3_aa: CASSAGLDYGYTF
cdr3_nt: TGTGCCAGCAGTGCCGGCCTGGACTATGGCTACACCTTC
j_call: TRBJ1-2
v_call: TRBV27
clone_size: -
d_call: -

cdr3_aa: CATTSGNTEAFF
cdr3_nt: TGCGCCACCACCTCCGGGAACACTGAAGCTTTCTTT
j_call: TRBJ1-1
v_call: TRBV10-2
clone_size: -
d_call: -

cdr3_aa: CASSEQEARANVLTF
cdr3_nt: TGTGCCAGCAGTGAGCAAGAGGCGCGGGCCAACGTCCTGACTTTC
j_call: TRBJ2-6
v_call: TRBV2
clone_size: -
d_call: -

cdr3_aa: CASSIKGLAEIRGYF
cdr3_nt: TGTGCCAGCAGCATAAAGGGACTAGCGGAAATCCGGGGGTACTTC
j_call: TRBJ2-5
v_call: TRBV2
clone_size: -
d_call: TRBD2

cdr3_aa: CASSRDRYNEQFF
cdr3_nt: TGTGCCAGCAGTCGGGACCGCTACAATGAGCAGTTCTTC
j_call: TRBJ2-1
v_call: TRBV27
clone_size: -
d_call: -

cdr3_aa: CASTKNLAGGTNTGELFF
cdr3_nt: TGCGCCAGCACTAAAAATCTAGCGGGAGGGACTAACACCGGGGAGCTGTTTTTT
j_call: TRBJ2-2
v_call: TRBV5-1
clone_size: few
d_call: TRBD2

cdr3_aa: CASSLQGYSNQPQHF
cdr3_nt: TGTGCCAGCAGCCTACAGGGTTATAGCAATCAGCCCCAGCATTTT
j_call: TRBJ1-5
v_call: TRBV5-4
clone_size: -
d_call: -

cdr3_aa: CASSQDSETRYEQYF
cdr3_nt: TGCGCCAGCAGCCAAGATTCTGAGACCAGGTACGAGCAGTACTTC
j_call: TRBJ2-7
v_call: TRBV4-1
clone_size: -
d_call: -

cdr3_aa: CASSQDFAGYNEQFF
cdr3_nt: TGCGCCAGCAGCCAAGACTTTGCGGGATACAATGAGCAGTTCTTC
j_call: TRBJ2-1
v_call: TRBV4-3
clone_size: -
d_call: -

cdr3_aa: CASSLNGVETQYF
cdr3_nt: TGTGCCAGCAGTTTAAACGGGGTGGAGACCCAGTACTTC
j_call: TRBJ2-5
v_call: TRBV28
clone_size: -
d_call: -

cdr3_aa: CASSKGVEGYNEQFF
cdr3_nt: TGTGCCAGCAGTAAGGGGGTCGAGGGCTACAATGAGCAGTTCTTC
j_call: TRBJ2-1
v_call: TRBV28
clone_size: -
d_call: -

cdr3_aa: CASSLGRGAYGYTF
cdr3_nt: TGTGCCAGCAGCTTAGGCAGGGGCGCCTATGGCTACACCTTC
j_call: TRBJ1-2
v_call: TRBV7-2
clone_size: -
d_call: -

cdr3_aa: CASSFYQTYNEQFF
cdr3_nt: TGCGCCAGCAGCTTCTACCAGACCTACAATGAGCAGTTCTTC
j_call: TRBJ2-1
v_call: TRBV5-1
clone_size: -
d_call: -

cdr3_aa: CASSGSGSPYEQYF
cdr3_nt: TGTGCCAGCAGCGGTAGCGGGAGCCCCTACGAGCAGTACTTC
j_call: TRBJ2-7
v_call: TRBV5-4
clone_size: -
d_call: TRBD2

cdr3_aa: CASSLGPPTDTQYF
cdr3_nt: TGTGCCAGCAGCTTGGGGCCCCCCACAGATACGCAGTATTTT
j_call: TRBJ2-3
v_call: TRBV5-4
clone_size: -
d_call: -

cdr3_aa: CTSSHFVQGRDTEAFF
cdr3_nt: TGCACCAGCAGCCATTTCGTTCAGGGACGGGACACTGAAGCTTTCTTT
j_call: TRBJ1-1
v_call: TRBV1
clone_size: -
d_call: -

cdr3_aa: CATRRGGGAGNTIYF
cdr3_nt: TGTGCCACCAGAAGGGGAGGAGGCGCTGGAAACACCATATATTTT
j_call: TRBJ1-3
v_call: TRBV15
clone_size: once
d_call: -

cdr3_aa: CASTSTSGAYEQYF
cdr3_nt: TGTGCCAGCACCTCCACTAGCGGGGCCTACGAGCAGTACTTC
j_call: TRBJ2-7
v_call: TRBV28
clone_size: -
d_call: TRBD2

cdr3_aa: CASSIGLAGNTDTQYF
cdr3_nt: TGCGCCAGCAGCATAGGACTAGCGGGAAACACAGATACGCAGTATTTT
j_call: TRBJ2-3
v_call: TRBV5-1
clone_size: -
d_call: TRBD2

cdr3_aa: CASSQDQLERGEKLFF
cdr3_nt: TGTGCCAGCAGCCAAGATCAGCTAGAGCGTGGCGAAAAACTGTTTTTT
j_call: TRBJ1-4
v_call: TRBV4-2
clone_size: -
d_call: -

cdr3_aa: CASSLATRAAEKLFF
cdr3_nt: TGTGCCAGCAGTTTGGCGACCAGGGCTGCTGAAAAACTGTTTTTT
j_call: TRBJ1-4
v_call: TRBV28
clone_size: -
d_call: -

cdr3_aa: CASSPGENTEAFF
cdr3_nt: TGTGCCAGTTCCCCAGGGGAGAACACTGAAGCTTTCTTT
j_call: TRBJ1-1
v_call: TRBV6-4
clone_size: once
d_call: -

cdr3_aa: CSVNKWVGRPAYEQYF
cdr3_nt: TGCAGCGTTAACAAGTGGGTCGGACGGCCTGCCTACGAGCAGTACTTC
j_call: TRBJ2-7
v_call: TRBV29-1
clone_size: once
d_call: -

cdr3_aa: CASSKFKDRGQFF
cdr3_nt: TGTGCCAGCAGCAAATTTAAGGACAGGGGGCAGTTCTTC
j_call: TRBJ2-1
v_call: TRBV21-1
clone_size: -
d_call: -

cdr3_aa: CASGVRFQETQYF
cdr3_nt: TGTGCCAGCGGAGTAAGGTTCCAAGAGACCCAGTACTTC
j_call: TRBJ2-5
v_call: TRBV14
clone_size: -
d_call: -

cdr3_aa: CASSSRESGNTIYF
cdr3_nt: TGTGCCAGCAGCTCTAGGGAGTCTGGAAACACCATATATTTT
j_call: TRBJ1-3
v_call: TRBV11-3
clone_size: -
d_call: -